These 20 T cell receptor beta chains were sequenced from one sample in a study of identical twins. TCRdb reanalysed the 5' RACE reads using MiXCR and keeps one entry per CDR3 protein. The sample lists about 490,000 distinct CDR3 sequences; 12% to 15% were seen once. These sequences were also reported in another study, on yellow fever vaccine responses in identical twins.

The sequencing sample was made of CD4+ T cells sorted from blood. The receptors derive from a woman aged 18 to 35 in good health.

The J gene is TRBJ2-3, the V gene TRBV20-1, with 8 bases lining up with TRBD2. Germline-derived CDR1 and CDR2 are DFQATT and SNEGSKA (reference sequence). The CDR3 is made up of 11 amino acids. CDR3 residues: CRAGGRDTQYF. The CDR3 bases are TGCAGGGCGGGGGGCCGGGATACGCAGTATTTT.

J is TRBJ2-7 and V is TRBV20-1; D is possibly TRBD1 (5 bases). Germline-derived CDR1 and CDR2 are DFQATT and SNEGSKA (reference sequence). V was pared by 7 bases and J by 1 base, with 20 bases between. This CDR3 region has 15 residues. CDR3 sequence (DNA): TGCAGTGTCCAGGACACCAGACGAGTTTCCTACGAGCAGTACGTC. Translated: CSVQDTRRVSYEQYV.

This clonotype has ten or more counts. The V call is TRBV5-1, the J call TRBJ2-1; 12 bases align to TRBD2. The trim removed 0 bases at V and 6 bases at J, leaving 4 bases unmatched. The CDR3 loop spans 16 amino acids. Per germline, CDR1 SGHRS and CDR2 YFSETQ. CDR3 protein: CASSLELAGGLNEQFF. In DNA form, the CDR3 reads TGCGCCAGCAGCTTGGAACTAGCGGGGGGCCTCAATGAGCAGTTCTTC.

This clonotype came up a few times. V is TRBV12-3 or TRBV12-4 and J is TRBJ1-3, with unresolved D. V lost 6 bases and J lost 4, with 7 bases in between. The CDR3 sequence is 12 residues long. CDR3 residues: CASSPFGNTIYF. The CDR3 DNA sequence: TGTGCCAGCAGCCCCTTCGGAAACACCATATATTTT.

This clonotype was counted between two and nine times. This chain connects TRBV11-3 to TRBJ2-1; 7 positions match TRBD2. CDR1 and CDR2 from the germline V gene are SGHNT and YENEEA. This CDR3 region has 15 residues. J was trimmed by 0 bases and V by 6 bases; bases with no gene match: 5. The CDR3 sequence is CASSAGVNSYNEQFF. The CDR3 coding sequence is TGTGCCAGCAGTGCGGGGGTGAACTCCTACAATGAGCAGTTCTTC.

There are many counts of this clonotype. This chain links TRBV12-3 or TRBV12-4 with TRBJ1-4; 7 nucleotides align to TRBD1. The CDR3 extends over 13 amino acids. V trimming: 10 bases; J trimming: 4 bases; junction bases outside the gene matches: 6. The DNA of the CDR3 is TGTGCCATCTCGGGACAGAATAATGAAAAACTGTTTTTT. Protein sequence: CAISGQNNEKLFF.

This chain links TRBV14 with TRBJ2-3; 8 nucleotides line up with TRBD2. V gave up 4 bases and J gave up 5 bases; unmatched junction bases: 8. The germline CDR1 and CDR2 sequences are SGHDN and FVKESK. This CDR3 has 15 amino acids. The CDR3 spells CASSRPSAGEDTQYF. The CDR3 DNA sequence: TGTGCCAGCAGCCGCCCCTCAGCGGGAGAAGATACGCAGTATTTT.

The chain recombines TRBV10-2 with TRBJ2-1, with a possible D match to TRBD2 (6 bases). The V gene lost 7 bases and the J gene lost 5 bases, with 18 bases spanning the gap. Germline loops: CDR1 WSHSY, CDR2 SAAADI. The CDR3 has 15 residues. In DNA form, the CDR3 reads TGCGCCAGCATTCGGGGAGGAGCGGGCGACAATGAGCAGTTCTTC. This codes for CASIRGGAGDNEQFF.

The chain carries TRBV5-1 and TRBJ1-1, with 7 positions matching TRBD1. CDR3 length equals 15 residues. Germline V lookup: CDR1 SGHRS, CDR2 YFSETQ. Trimming took 0 bases from V and 5 from J; bases not matched to a gene: 7. CDR3 sequence reads: CASSLGRTGQTEAFF. CDR3 nucleotides: TGCGCCAGCAGCTTGGGGAGGACAGGTCAGACTGAAGCTTTCTTT. Looking up the rest from reference TRBV5-1 and TRBJ1-1 gives the full variable domain: KAGVTQTPRYLIKTRGQQVTLSCSPISGHRSVSWYQQTPGQGLQFLFEYFSETQRNKGNFPGRFSGRQFSNSRSEMNVSTLELGDSALYLCASSLGRTGQTEAFFGQGTRLTVV.

The rearrangement joins TRBV6-1 to TRBJ2-7; a weak D match, TRBD1 (5 bases). The CDR3 is made up of 14 amino acids. The V and J ends lost 3 bases and 0 bases respectively, with 9 bases between them. Germline V gene sequence: CDR1 MNHNS, CDR2 SASEGT. CDR3 region: CASSDRVSSYEQYF. The CDR3 DNA follows: TGTGCCAGCAGTGACAGGGTTAGCTCCTACGAGCAGTACTTC.

This clonotype was seen only a few times. J is TRBJ1-1 and V is TRBV28; tentative D call: TRBD1 (6 bases). V was shortened by 3 bases and J by 4 bases, with 15 bases between the two germline ends. From germline, CDR1 is MDHEN and CDR2 SYDVKM. CDR3 size: 15 residues. CDR3 DNA sequence: TGTGCCAGCAGTTTTCGGCAGGGGCAACGCACTGAAGCTTTCTTT. This encodes CASSFRQGQRTEAFF.

In its sample, this clonotype was seen many times. V usage is TRBV24-1 and J usage is TRBJ2-1; 10 bases are shared with TRBD2. Germline assignment: CDR1 KGHDR and CDR2 SFDVKD. Trimming took 7 bases from V and 8 from J; bases not matched to a gene: 10. The CDR3 is 15 amino acids. In DNA, the CDR3 is TGTGCCACCAGCCTAGCGGGAGCCTTAACCCATGAGCAGTTCTTC. This encodes CATSLAGALTHEQFF.

This chain links TRBV14 with TRBJ2-1, with D unclear. The CDR3 loop spans 12 amino acids. The V end lost 5 bases, the J end lost 8 bases, and 10 bases lay between the germline ends. Per the germline V gene, CDR1 is SGHDN and CDR2 is FVKESK. CDR3 sequence reads: CASSNPKDEQFF. CDR3 in DNA: TGTGCCAGCAGCAACCCAAAGGATGAGCAGTTCTTC.

In this sample, this clonotype turned up a few times. V is TRBV7-9 and J is TRBJ1-5; D might be TRBD1 (5 bases). The CDR3 spans 15 residues. The V end was cut by 5 bases, the J end by 6 bases, with 17 bases between. CDR1 is SEHNR, CDR2 FQNEAQ, per germline (reference sequence). The CDR3: CASSSGGGMLQPQHF. The CDR3 DNA reads TGTGCCAGCAGCAGCGGGGGGGGGATGCTTCAGCCCCAGCATTTT.

This chain links TRBV5-5 with TRBJ2-7, with 8 bases fitting TRBD2. V trimming: 2 bases; J trimming: 7 bases; junction bases outside the gene matches: 14. Germline CDR1 is SGHKS and CDR2 is YYEKEE (reference sequence). The CDR3 covers 16 residues. The CDR3 DNA sequence: TGTGCCAGCAGCTTAAGTGTGGCTAGCGGGTGGTGGGAGCAGTACTTC. Its translation is CASSLSVASGWWEQYF.

This clonotype is a singleton in its sample. This chain uses TRBV24-1 with TRBJ2-5; 9 bases line up with TRBD2. Germline CDR1 is KGHDR and CDR2 is SFDVKD. There are 15 residues in the CDR3. J was trimmed by 5 bases and V by 4 bases; bases with no gene match: 7. This CDR3 reads CATSDPSGGRETQYF. For the CDR3, the DNA is TGTGCCACCAGTGACCCCAGCGGGGGGAGGGAGACCCAGTACTTC.

This clonotype was seen a few times. CDR3 amino acids: CASSVLVAGELFF. CDR3 DNA: TGTGCCAGCAGCGTACTAGTTGCCGGGGAGCTGTTTTTT. The J gene is TRBJ2-2, the V gene TRBV7-2; weak D call: TRBD2 (5 bases). The germline CDR1 and CDR2 sequences are SGHTA and FQGNSA. V lost 5 bases and J lost 6, with 10 bases in between. This CDR3 has 13 amino acids.

This chain joins TRBV12-3 or TRBV12-4 and TRBJ1-6; D is uncertain. This CDR3 comprises 13 residues. Trimming shortened V by 3 bases and J by 10 bases, and 10 bases separated the two germline ends. CDR3 in amino acids: CASSLGRRSPLHF. CDR3 nucleotides: TGTGCCAGCAGTTTGGGCAGGAGGTCACCCCTCCACTTT.

This clonotype has more than one count but fewer than ten. The chain uses TRBV7-9 and TRBJ1-2; 7 nucleotides match TRBD1. The V gene's germline CDR1 is SEHNR and CDR2 FQNEAQ (reference sequence). The CDR3 has 15 residues. V shed 8 bases, J shed 0 bases, and the junction held 9 bases outside the gene matches. The CDR3 DNA reads TGTGCCAGCCTAGGGGACAGTCGGTCTAACTATGGCTACACCTTC. This sequence encodes CASLGDSRSNYGYTF.

The V call is TRBV2, the J call TRBJ2-4; D unclear. Per germline, CDR1 SNHLY and CDR2 FYNNEI. The CDR3 consists of 15 residues. V lost 6 bases to trimming and J lost 0 bases, with 12 bases between them. DNA for the CDR3: TGTGCCAGCAGGGGCTGGAGATTAGCCAAAAACATTCAGTACTTC. Translated: CASRGWRLAKNIQYF.